This TCR beta chain was profiled in a study of tumor-infiltrating lymphocytes in primary liver carcinoma. Points from the study as a whole: The 250 largest clones made up significantly more of tumor than blood repertoires (p = 0.039).

Unsorted bulk tissue, roughly 20-34 mg of it, served as the source for co-extraction of RNA and DNA. The patients, who had chronic HBV infection, were treatment-naive (untreated). From around 0.5 ug of total RNA, TCR beta-specific cDNA was reverse-transcribed using a constant-region primer. For TCR beta, libraries were produced by three nested multiplex PCR rounds using slightly modified ARM-PCR. TCRdb passed the multiplex PCR reads through MiXCR, listing each CDR3 protein once. This repertoire shows nearly 45,000 distinct CDR3 sequences, 65% to 85% found once; its top ten account for over 15%. With regard to this clonotype: Its antigen is unidentified. Its ends do not fully match the called genes, so a read error is possible.

The specimen sequenced was liver tumor tissue from sampling region 2. Stated subset: tumor region T2, inferior pole. This receptor was obtained from a man aged 35 to 55 with primary liver carcinoma and hepatitis B virus infection.

CDR3 residues: CASRTGYSTGTQYF. CDR3 DNA sequence: TGTGCTAGCAGAACAGGGTACAGCACAGGTACGCAGTATTTT. This chain joins TRBV12-3 or TRBV12-4 and TRBJ2-3, with D possibly matching TRBD1 (6 bases). This CDR3 contains 14 residues.